Following are 28 T cell receptor beta chains from one sample sequenced in a study of T-cell memory formation after mild COVID-19. TCRdb reprocessed the 5' RACE reads with MiXCR, giving one entry per CDR3 protein. The table includes 450,000 to 650,000 distinct CDR3 sequences, approximately 19% detected once. Material for sequencing was PBMCs or a T cell subset sorted from them (not recorded which). These receptors were collected from an adult woman who had mild COVID-19 (a few samples of this study predate the infection). Cell type and time point are not known.

The chain combines TRBV7-9 with TRBJ2-1; either TRBD1 or TRBD2 may supply D (5 bases each). Trimming removed 1 base from V and 9 bases from J, with 22 bases in between. CDR1 and CDR2 (germline): SEHNR, FQNEAQ (reference sequence). The CDR3 is 17 residues long. The CDR3 here is CASSLGRTGTTSGEQFF. The CDR3 DNA sequence: TGTGCCAGCAGCTTAGGAAGGACCGGGACCACATCGGGTGAGCAGTTCTTC.

The chain carries TRBV4-1 and TRBJ1-6; TRBD1 is a possible D gene (6 bases). Germline V gene lookup returns CDR1 MGHRA and CDR2 YSYEKL. V lost 0 bases and J 0 bases, leaving 12 bases between the germline ends. The length of the CDR3 is 18 residues. The CDR3 spells CASSQDSGQSSYNSPLHF. The CDR3 nucleotides read TGCGCCAGCAGCCAAGACTCCGGACAGAGCTCCTATAATTCACCCCTCCACTTT.

This clonotype has a handful of counts. The chain joins TRBV9 to TRBJ2-1; D is unclear. Trimming cost V 3 bases and J 5 bases, with 12 bases left between them. CDR1 SGDLS and CDR2 YYNGEE come from the germline V gene. This CDR3 is 14 amino acids long. Here the CDR3 DNA reads TGTGCCAGCAGCGCCCTTCCCCCAGACAATGAGCAGTTCTTC. Protein product: CASSALPPDNEQFF.

The rearrangement joins TRBV24-1 to TRBJ2-1; D is ambiguous. Trimming cost V 1 base and J 9 bases, with 9 bases left between them. This CDR3 comprises 13 residues. From germline, CDR1 is KGHDR and CDR2 SFDVKD. The CDR3 reads CATSDLVGVEQFF. The CDR3, as DNA: TGTGCCACCAGTGATTTAGTAGGAGTTGAGCAGTTCTTC.

This clonotype has only a few counts. The genes are TRBV20-1 and TRBJ1-3, with a weak D call TRBD1 (5 bases). The CDR3 extends over 16 amino acids. The V and J ends lost 6 bases and 2 bases respectively, with 20 bases between them. Per germline, CDR1 DFQATT and CDR2 SNEGSKA (reference sequence). The CDR3 here is CSASGADGTTGNTIYF. Here the CDR3 DNA reads TGCAGTGCCTCAGGCGCCGACGGGACTACTGGAAACACCATATATTTT.

This sequence joins TRBV5-5 and TRBJ2-6, with 7 bases that match TRBD2. Trimming at V came to 4 bases and at J to 1 base, leaving 14 bases not matched to a gene. Germline V gene data show CDR1 as SGHKS and CDR2 as YYEKEE (reference sequence). The CDR3 runs to 19 residues. The CDR3 is CASSPREGQTGSGANVLTF. For the CDR3, the DNA is TGTGCCAGCAGCCCGAGGGAGGGGCAGACCGGGTCTGGGGCCAACGTCCTGACTTTC.

V gene TRBV2 combines with J gene TRBJ2-1; D gene unclear. This CDR3 has 15 residues. Germline loops: CDR1 SNHLY, CDR2 FYNNEI. V lost 4 bases to trimming and J lost 0 bases, with 10 bases between them. Written as DNA, the CDR3 is TGTGCCAGCAGTGTTCTGTTGAGCTCCTACAATGAGCAGTTCTTC. Protein: CASSVLLSSYNEQFF.

This clonotype was seen a handful of times. The V and J genes are TRBV5-1 and TRBJ2-7; maybe TRBD1 (6 bases). The CDR3 runs to 18 residues. Germline loops: CDR1 SGHRS, CDR2 YFSETQ. V lost 4 bases to trimming and J lost 0 bases, with 23 bases between them. CDR3: CASSHAATGPLGSYEQYF. The CDR3 bases are TGCGCCAGCAGCCATGCCGCGACAGGTCCACTTGGCTCCTACGAGCAGTACTTC. Together with reference TRBV5-1 and TRBJ2-7, the CDR3 gives the full variable domain: KAGVTQTPRYLIKTRGQQVTLSCSPISGHRSVSWYQQTPGQGLQFLFEYFSETQRNKGNFPGRFSGRQFSNSRSEMNVSTLELGDSALYLCASSHAATGPLGSYEQYFGPGTRLTVT.

This chain links TRBV25-1 with TRBJ2-7; D gene ambiguous. Trimming shortened V by 2 bases and J by 2 bases, and 13 bases separated the two germline ends. The CDR3 has 15 residues. Germline CDR1 MGHDK, CDR2 SYGVNS. CDR3 protein: CASSENEGPPYEQYF. The CDR3 DNA is TGTGCCAGCAGTGAAAATGAAGGGCCTCCCTACGAGCAGTACTTC.

The chain combines TRBV2 with TRBJ2-7, with D perhaps matching TRBD1 (6 bases). Between the trimmed V and J ends, which lost 7 bases and 0 bases, there was a span of 13 bases. Germline loops: CDR1 SNHLY, CDR2 FYNNEI. This CDR3 is built from 14 residues. In nucleotides, the CDR3 is TGTGCCAGCACCCCGGACAGAGTCTCCTACGAGCAGTACTTC. Amino acid sequence: CASTPDRVSYEQYF.

There are a few counts of this clonotype. This chain connects TRBV25-1 to TRBJ1-1, with a weak D call TRBD1 (5 bases). This CDR3 is built from 14 residues. The germline gives CDR1 MGHDK, CDR2 SYGVNS. V shed 5 bases and J shed 9 bases, with 19 bases lying between them. CDR3 protein: CASSTRDSVYKAFF. The CDR3 DNA reads TGTGCCAGCAGTACCCGGGACTCCGTCTATAAAGCTTTCTTT.

The chain combines TRBV29-1 with TRBJ2-3, with D tentatively TRBD2 (6 bases). V lost 5 bases and J lost 1, with 16 bases in between. The CDR3 consists of 15 residues. Per germline, CDR1 SQVTM and CDR2 ANQGSEA. The CDR3 here is CSVPHIGGGTDTQYF. The CDR3 DNA reads as TGCAGCGTTCCCCACATCGGGGGTGGCACAGATACGCAGTATTTT.

The table lists this clonotype with many counts. One end of the junction is discordant with germline, which a read error may explain. This chain joins TRBV5-1 and TRBJ2-7; D possibly uses TRBD1 or TRBD2 (5 bases each). Germline CDR1 is SGHRS and CDR2 is YFSETQ. The CDR3 has 14 amino acids. The CDR3 spells CASSLAQGSYEQYF. The CDR3 DNA reads as TGTGCCAGCAGTTTAGCGCAGGGCTCCTACGAGCAGTACTTC.

The chain joins TRBV19 to TRBJ2-1; TRBD2 aligns across 15 bases. The trim removed 6 bases at V and 8 bases at J, leaving 11 bases unmatched. This CDR3 comprises 17 residues. CDR1 is LNHDA and CDR2 is SQIVND in the germline V gene (reference sequence). The CDR3 is CASRLNLGLAGGHEQFF. CDR3 sequence (DNA): TGTGCCAGTAGGTTAAACTTGGGACTAGCGGGAGGACATGAGCAGTTCTTC.

The chain recombines TRBV5-1 with TRBJ2-5; 9 bases line up with TRBD2. The CDR3 covers 13 residues. The J segment lost 5 bases and the V segment lost 10 bases, leaving 9 bases of the junction unmatched. Germline assignment: CDR1 SGHRS and CDR2 YFSETQ. DNA of the CDR3: TGCGCCGGGGGTAGCGGGAGCGGCGAGACCCAGTACTTC. It codes for CAGGSGSGETQYF.

The sample holds a few counts of this clonotype. The chain links TRBV18 to TRBJ2-2; 11 positions match TRBD2. CDR1 and CDR2 from the germline V gene are KGHSH and LQKENI. This CDR3 contains 16 residues. Trimming cost V 0 bases and J 7 bases; bases outside gene matches: 4. CDR3 protein: CASSPPLAGDHGELFF. In DNA, the CDR3 is TGTGCCAGCTCACCACCACTAGCGGGAGATCACGGGGAGCTGTTTTTT.

This clonotype was found a few times. J is TRBJ2-3 and V is TRBV5-5; 8 bases fit TRBD1. The CDR3 sequence is 15 residues long. Germline values: CDR1 SGHKS, CDR2 YYEKEE (reference sequence). With V trimmed by 4 bases and J by 1 base, 5 bases remained unmatched. CDR3 nucleotide sequence: TGTGCCAGCAGCCGGCAGGGGGCCGGCACAGATACGCAGTATTTT. This sequence encodes CASSRQGAGTDTQYF.

V and J are TRBV6-2 or TRBV6-3 and TRBJ2-7; D is tentatively TRBD1 or TRBD2 (6 bases each). V lost 7 bases, J lost 3 bases, and 16 bases lay in between. Germline CDR1 and CDR2: MNHEY and SVGEGT. CDR3 length: 14 amino acids. CDR3: CASKRGDQSYEQYF. CDR3 bases: TGTGCCAGCAAAAGGGGGGACCAGAGCTACGAGCAGTACTTC.

This clonotype has just a few counts. The chain links TRBV30 to TRBJ1-1, with D tentatively TRBD1 (5 bases). The germline V and J ends were trimmed by 0 bases and 10 bases, with 15 bases remaining between them. This CDR3 is 13 amino acids long. Germline assignment: CDR1 GTSNPN and CDR2 SVGIG (reference sequence). CDR3 residues: CAWSVQEGLGAFF. The CDR3 nucleotides read TGTGCCTGGAGTGTACAGGAGGGACTAGGAGCTTTCTTT.

V and J are TRBV29-1 and TRBJ2-5; 8 bases match TRBD2. CDR1 SQVTM and CDR2 ANQGSEA come from the germline V gene. J gave up 5 bases and V 4 bases, and 3 bases lay outside the gene matches. The CDR3 contains 12 residues. The CDR3 reads CSVGSGGETQYF. The CDR3 DNA reads TGCAGCGTTGGGTCGGGGGGGGAGACCCAGTACTTC.

This clonotype was picked up a small number of times. The V gene is TRBV6-2 or TRBV6-3, the J gene TRBJ2-1, with 9 bases lining up with TRBD2. This CDR3 contains 17 residues. V was pared by 5 bases and J by 6 bases, with 14 bases of the junction left unmatched. CDR1 MNHEY and CDR2 SVGEGT come from the germline V gene. The CDR3 nucleotides read TGTGCCAGCAGTGGAAAAATAGCGGGAGTATCTGGCAATGAGCAGTTCTTC. It specifies CASSGKIAGVSGNEQFF.

This clonotype was recorded a few times. The chain has TRBV5-1 and TRBJ1-1; no clear D gene. This CDR3 comprises 14 residues. Between the trimmed V and J ends, which lost 4 bases and 5 bases, there was a span of 15 bases. Germline V gene data show CDR1 as SGHRS and CDR2 as YFSETQ. This CDR3 is CASSLPAGRTEAFF. The CDR3 DNA follows: TGCGCCAGCAGCCTCCCCGCCGGGAGGACTGAAGCTTTCTTT.

This chain uses TRBV7-2 with TRBJ1-4; D is ambiguous. The germline V gene has CDR1 SGHTA and CDR2 FQGNSA. The CDR3 length is 15 residues. V lost 5 bases, J lost 7 bases, and 17 bases lay in between. CDR3 bases: TGTGCCAGCAGCCTCGTCCTGGGCGGAGGTGAAAAACTGTTTTTT. Amino acid sequence: CASSLVLGGGEKLFF.

This clonotype was seen more than once but under ten times. This chain links TRBV7-7 with TRBJ2-2; TRBD1 or TRBD2 may be the D gene (6 bases each). Trimming left V 5 bases short and J 5 bases short, with 15 bases between. The CDR3 covers 15 residues. Per the germline V gene, CDR1 is SSHAT and CDR2 is FNYEAQ (reference sequence). Here the CDR3 reads CASSPIGGFTGELFF. Written as DNA, the CDR3 is TGTGCCAGCAGCCCGATAGGGGGGTTTACCGGGGAGCTGTTTTTT.

This clonotype turned up a few times. The chain has TRBV6-5 and TRBJ2-1; 14 nucleotides agree with TRBD2. CDR1 and CDR2 from the germline V gene are MNHEY and SVGAGI. V was pared by 0 bases and J by 7 bases, with 5 bases of the junction left unmatched. The CDR3 loop spans 17 amino acids. The CDR3 sequence is CASSYSTSGGGRNEQFF. The CDR3 DNA is TGTGCCAGCAGTTACTCGACTAGCGGGGGGGGTAGGAATGAGCAGTTCTTC.

The chain carries TRBV7-9 and TRBJ1-1; TRBD1 might be the D (5 bases). The CDR3 has 13 residues. Trimming removed 9 bases from V and 3 bases from J, with 14 bases in between. The V gene's germline CDR1 is SEHNR and CDR2 FQNEAQ (reference sequence). The CDR3 loop is CASLQVPYTEAFF. The CDR3 nucleotides are TGTGCCAGTCTACAGGTTCCGTACACTGAAGCTTTCTTT.

This clonotype has a count of ten or more. The chain recombines TRBV29-1 with TRBJ2-2, with D perhaps TRBD2 (6 bases). Germline V lookup: CDR1 SQVTM, CDR2 ANQGSEA. This CDR3 region has 13 residues. V lost 6 bases and J 4 bases, leaving 12 bases between the germline ends. CDR3 sequence reads: CSVNSGTTGELFF. The DNA of the CDR3 is TGCAGCGTCAATAGCGGAACCACCGGGGAGCTGTTTTTT.

This clonotype was seen only once. The chain is built from TRBV15 and TRBJ1-3; TRBD1 is a possible D gene (5 bases). V was trimmed by 1 base and J by 0 bases, leaving 13 bases between them. Germline V lookup: CDR1 LNHNV, CDR2 YYDKDF (reference sequence). The CDR3 has 17 residues. Here the CDR3 DNA reads TGTGCCACCAGCAGAGCAGGAGGGGTACTCTCTGGAAACACCATATATTTT. This gives the protein CATSRAGGVLSGNTIYF.